This T cell receptor (beta chain) was retrieved from a study of T cell responses to AZD1222 COVID-19 vaccine. Regarding the study as a whole: Baseline serostatus was positive in only a handful of AZD1222 recipients. The donor cohort was predominantly white British with a female majority, and clonal diversity may have been underestimated. Sampling captured repertoires only after the peak T cell response. Among spike-specific TCRs, nearly half reportedly target unmutated variant regions.

The CDR3 covers 13 residues. Trimming shortened V by 8 bases and J by 1 base, and 11 bases separated the two germline ends. Per germline, CDR1 SEHNR and CDR2 FQNEAQ (reference sequence). Comments on this clone: The antigen remains unidentified.

Clones were sequenced by immunoSEQ multiplex PCR, and TCRdb holds only the in-frame ones, with some missing. The data contain some 150,000 clones, approximately 91% of them seen just once; the ten biggest clones take up roughly 5.2%. The sequence was obtained from an adult who received the MenACWY meningococcal vaccine as a control. This sequence joins TRBV7-9 and TRBJ1-1; D remains ambiguous. This specimen was peripheral blood, taken 28 days after the second dose of the MenACWY control vaccine. CDR3 in DNA: TGTGCCAGCGGAGGATCGAGGAACACTGAAGCTTTCTTT. It is translated as CASGGSRNTEAFF.